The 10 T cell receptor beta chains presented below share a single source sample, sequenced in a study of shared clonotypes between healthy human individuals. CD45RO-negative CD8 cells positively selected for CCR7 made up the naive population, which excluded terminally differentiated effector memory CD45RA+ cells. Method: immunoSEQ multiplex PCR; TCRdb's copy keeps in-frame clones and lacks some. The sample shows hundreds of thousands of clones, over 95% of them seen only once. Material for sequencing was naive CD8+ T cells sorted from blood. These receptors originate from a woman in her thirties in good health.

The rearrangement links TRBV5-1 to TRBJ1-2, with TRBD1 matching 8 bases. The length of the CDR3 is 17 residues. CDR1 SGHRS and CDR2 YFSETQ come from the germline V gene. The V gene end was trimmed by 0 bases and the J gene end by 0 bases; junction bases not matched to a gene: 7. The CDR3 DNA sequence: TGCGCCAGCAGCTTGGGGGGACAGGATCTTACTAACTATGGCTACACCTTC. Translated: CASSLGGQDLTNYGYTF.

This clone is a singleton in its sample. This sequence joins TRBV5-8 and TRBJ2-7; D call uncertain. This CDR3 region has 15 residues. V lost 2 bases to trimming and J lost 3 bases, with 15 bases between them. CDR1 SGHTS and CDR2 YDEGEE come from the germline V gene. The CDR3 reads CASSFEAARLYEQYF. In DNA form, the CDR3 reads TGTGCCAGCAGCTTTGAAGCTGCAAGACTCTACGAGCAGTACTTC.

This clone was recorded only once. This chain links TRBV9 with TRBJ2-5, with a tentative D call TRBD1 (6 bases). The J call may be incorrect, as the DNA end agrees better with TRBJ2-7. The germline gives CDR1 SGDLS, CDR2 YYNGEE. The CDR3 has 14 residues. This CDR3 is CASSVVSGAYEQYF. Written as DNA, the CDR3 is TGTGCCAGCAGCGTAGTCTCAGGGGCCTACGAGCAGTACTTC.

The chain's CDR3 is CAISEEGNQPQHF. CDR3 nucleotides: TGTGCCATCAGTGAGGAGGGCAATCAGCCCCAGCATTTT. The chain couples TRBV10-3 to TRBJ1-5, with unresolved D. Germline lookup yields CDR1 ENHRY and CDR2 SYGVKD. The ends were cut back, 2 bases at V and 2 bases at J, with 4 bases in the middle. CDR3 length: 13 amino acids.

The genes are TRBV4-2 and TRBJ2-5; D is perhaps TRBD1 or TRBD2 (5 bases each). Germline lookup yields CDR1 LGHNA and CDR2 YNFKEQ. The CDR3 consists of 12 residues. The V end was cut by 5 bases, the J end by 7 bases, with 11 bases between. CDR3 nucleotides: TGTGCCAGCAGCTATGCTGGGGGGACCCAGTACTTC. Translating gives CASSYAGGTQYF.

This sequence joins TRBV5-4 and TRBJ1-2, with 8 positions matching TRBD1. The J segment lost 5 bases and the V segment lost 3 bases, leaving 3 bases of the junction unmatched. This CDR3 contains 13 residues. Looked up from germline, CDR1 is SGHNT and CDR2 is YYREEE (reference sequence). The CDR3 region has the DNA TGTGCCAGCAGCTATACAGGGGGGTATGGCTACACCTTC. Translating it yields CASSYTGGYGYTF.

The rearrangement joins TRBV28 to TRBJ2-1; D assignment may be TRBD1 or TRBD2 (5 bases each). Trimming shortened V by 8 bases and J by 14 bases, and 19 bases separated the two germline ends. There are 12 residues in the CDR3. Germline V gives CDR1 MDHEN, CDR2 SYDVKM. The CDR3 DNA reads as TGTGCCAGCCGCCACGAACCGGGACCCAAGTTCTTC. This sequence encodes CASRHEPGPKFF.

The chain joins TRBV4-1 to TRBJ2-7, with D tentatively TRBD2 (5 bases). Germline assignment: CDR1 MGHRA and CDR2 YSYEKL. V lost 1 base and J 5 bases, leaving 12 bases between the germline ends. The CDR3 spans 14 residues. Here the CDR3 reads CASSQALRVNEQYF. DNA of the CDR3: TGCGCCAGCAGCCAAGCGCTGAGGGTAAACGAGCAGTACTTC.

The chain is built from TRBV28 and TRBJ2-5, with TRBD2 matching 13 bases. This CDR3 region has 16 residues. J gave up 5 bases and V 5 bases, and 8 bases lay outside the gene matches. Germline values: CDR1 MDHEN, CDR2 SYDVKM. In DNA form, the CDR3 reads TGTGCCAGCAGTCAAGGACTAGCGGGAGCCGGGGAGACCCAGTACTTC. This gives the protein CASSQGLAGAGETQYF.

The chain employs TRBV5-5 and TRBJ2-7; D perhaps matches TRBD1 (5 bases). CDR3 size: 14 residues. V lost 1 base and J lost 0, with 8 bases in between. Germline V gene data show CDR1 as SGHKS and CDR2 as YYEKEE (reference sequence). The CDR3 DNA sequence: TGTGCCAGCAGCTTGACAGGAATCTCCTACGAGCAGTACTTC. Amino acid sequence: CASSLTGISYEQYF.